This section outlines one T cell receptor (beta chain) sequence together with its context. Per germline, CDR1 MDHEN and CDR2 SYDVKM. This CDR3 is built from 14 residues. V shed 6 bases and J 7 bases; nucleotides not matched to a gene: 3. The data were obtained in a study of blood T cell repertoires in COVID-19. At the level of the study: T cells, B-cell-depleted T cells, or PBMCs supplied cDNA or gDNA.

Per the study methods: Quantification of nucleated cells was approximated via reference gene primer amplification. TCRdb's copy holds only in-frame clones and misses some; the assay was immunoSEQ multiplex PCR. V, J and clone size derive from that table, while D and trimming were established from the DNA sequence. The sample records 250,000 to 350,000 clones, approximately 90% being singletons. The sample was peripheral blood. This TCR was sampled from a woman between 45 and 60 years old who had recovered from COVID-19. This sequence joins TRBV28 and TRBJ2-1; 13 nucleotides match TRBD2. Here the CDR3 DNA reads TGTGCCAGCAGGGCGGGACTAGCGGGAAATGAGCAGTTCTTC. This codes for CASRAGLAGNEQFF.